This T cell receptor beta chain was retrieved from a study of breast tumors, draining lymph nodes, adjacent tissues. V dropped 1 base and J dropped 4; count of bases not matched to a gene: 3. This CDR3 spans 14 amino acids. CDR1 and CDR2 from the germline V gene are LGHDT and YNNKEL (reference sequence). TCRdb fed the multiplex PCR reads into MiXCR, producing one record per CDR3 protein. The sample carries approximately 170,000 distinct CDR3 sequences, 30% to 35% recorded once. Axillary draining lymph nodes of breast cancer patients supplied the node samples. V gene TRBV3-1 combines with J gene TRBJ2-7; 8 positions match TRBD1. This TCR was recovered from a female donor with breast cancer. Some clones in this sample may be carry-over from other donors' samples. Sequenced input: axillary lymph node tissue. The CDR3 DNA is TGTGCCAGCAGCCAAGGGACAGGGAGGTACGAGCAGTACTTC. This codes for CASSQGTGRYEQYF.